The 17 T cell receptor beta chains in this list originate from one sample, sequenced in a study of blood T cell repertoires in COVID-19. Sequencing used immunoSEQ multiplex PCR; TCRdb keeps in-frame clones, though not all of them. Among about 240,000 clones listed, approximately 90% were seen once. Sample: PBMCs or T cells enriched from blood (not recorded which). These receptors came from a woman in her thirties with acute COVID-19.

CDR3 sequence: CAISYLRGAGGHYNEQFF. In DNA, the CDR3 is TGTGCCATCAGTTACCTCCGGGGAGCGGGGGGGCACTACAATGAGCAGTTCTTC. The chain recombines TRBV10-3 with TRBJ2-1; 10 bases line up with TRBD2. Germline values: CDR1 ENHRY, CDR2 SYGVKD. CDR3 length: 18 amino acids. V lost 5 bases and J lost 3; bases outside the gene matches: 13.

The chain has TRBV13 and TRBJ1-2; no clear D gene. CDR3 size: 16 residues. Per the germline V gene, CDR1 is PRHDT and CDR2 is FYEKMQ (reference sequence). V was cut by 5 bases and J by 3 bases, with 19 bases left in between. The CDR3: CASSPRVSGSDYGYTF. The CDR3 region has the DNA TGTGCCAGCAGCCCGCGGGTTTCGGGGTCTGACTATGGCTACACCTTC. Using reference TRBV13 and TRBJ1-2 for the parts outside the CDR3, the full variable domain is AAGVIQSPRHLIKEKRETATLKCYPIPRHDTVYWYQQGPGQDPQFLISFYEKMQSDKGSIPDRFSAQQFSDYHSELNMSSLELGDSALYFCASSPRVSGSDYGYTFGSGTRLTVV.

The chain joins TRBV3-1 (or the pseudogene TRBV3-2) to TRBJ2-7, with D maybe TRBD2 (6 bases). In germline, CDR1 is LGHDT, CDR2 YNNKEL (reference sequence). CDR3 size: 20 residues. V gave up 2 bases and J gave up 3 bases, with 29 bases separating them. CDR3 amino acids: CASSQTTTPGLSTQYYEQYF. The CDR3 DNA reads TGTGCCAGCAGCCAAACCACTACTCCGGGACTTTCCACGCAGTACTACGAGCAGTACTTC.

The J gene is TRBJ2-1, the V gene TRBV3-1 (or the pseudogene TRBV3-2), with 14 positions matching TRBD2. Germline CDR1 reads LGHDT; CDR2 reads YNNKEL (reference sequence). V shed 3 bases and J 9 bases; nucleotides not matched to a gene: 7. The CDR3 extends over 16 amino acids. The CDR3 here is CASSQGLAGAWGEQFF. The CDR3 bases are TGTGCCAGCAGCCAGGGACTAGCGGGAGCCTGGGGTGAGCAGTTCTTC.

Only a few counts were recorded for this clone. The chain is built from TRBV5-1 and TRBJ1-5; D ambiguous. Germline lookup yields CDR1 SGHRS and CDR2 YFSETQ. The CDR3 consists of 15 residues. The ends were cut back, 4 bases at V and 7 bases at J, with 18 bases in the middle. CDR3 sequence reads: CASSQDDTGRQPQHF. In DNA form, the CDR3 reads TGCGCCAGCAGCCAGGACGACACGGGGAGGCAGCCCCAGCATTTT.

The chain combines TRBV7-9 with TRBJ2-1; a weak D match, TRBD1 (5 bases). Germline CDR1 SEHNR, CDR2 FQNEAQ (reference sequence). Trimming shortened V by 3 bases and J by 9 bases, and 24 bases separated the two germline ends. The CDR3 is 17 amino acids. CDR3 in DNA: TGTGCCAGCAGCTTTAGCTTTGTAGGACACCTTGAAGCTGAGCAGTTCTTC. It yields the protein CASSFSFVGHLEAEQFF.

The chain employs TRBV27 and TRBJ1-2; D remains ambiguous. V was pared by 4 bases and J by 2 bases, with 23 bases between. The CDR3 runs to 18 residues. Germline lookup yields CDR1 MNHEY and CDR2 SMNVEV (reference sequence). This CDR3 is CASSWIGVGRLHNYGYTF. DNA of the CDR3: TGTGCCAGCAGTTGGATCGGGGTAGGACGCCTGCACAACTATGGCTACACCTTC.

The rearrangement links TRBV2 to TRBJ2-7; 11 bases are shared with TRBD2. V lost 3 bases, J lost 0 bases, and 1 base stayed unmatched. The CDR3 sequence is 15 residues long. Germline-derived CDR1 and CDR2 are SNHLY and FYNNEI. The CDR3: CASSETSGDSYEQYF. The CDR3, as DNA: TGTGCCAGCAGTGAGACTAGCGGGGACTCCTACGAGCAGTACTTC.

The chain uses TRBV4-3 and TRBJ1-4; 8 bases match TRBD1. Germline CDR1 LGHNA, CDR2 YSLEER. With V trimmed by 0 bases and J by 7 bases, 4 bases remained unmatched. The length of the CDR3 is 15 residues. CDR3 loop: CASSQEVDRGEKLFF. CDR3 nucleotides: TGCGCCAGCAGCCAAGAGGTCGACAGGGGTGAAAAACTGTTTTTT.

The chain recombines TRBV4-3 with TRBJ2-7; 7 bases are shared with TRBD1. CDR1 is LGHNA and CDR2 is YSLEER in the germline V gene. The V and J ends lost 5 bases and 3 bases, in that order; junction bases with no gene match: 4. This CDR3 is built from 13 residues. CDR3 loop: CASSEDRFYEQYF. DNA of the CDR3: TGCGCCAGCAGCGAGGACAGGTTCTACGAGCAGTACTTC.

The chain employs TRBV6-5 and TRBJ2-5; D gene ambiguous. CDR1 MNHEY and CDR2 SVGAGI come from the germline V gene. The V end was cut by 0 bases, the J end by 0 bases, with 8 bases between. The CDR3 has 15 amino acids. CDR3 sequence: CASSYSSDYQETQYF. In DNA, the CDR3 is TGTGCCAGCAGTTACTCTTCAGACTACCAAGAGACCCAGTACTTC.

The genes are TRBV7-9 and TRBJ2-2; no definite D call. Trimming removed 2 bases from V and 6 bases from J, with 10 bases in between. The CDR3 extends over 14 amino acids. Germline CDR1 is SEHNR and CDR2 is FQNEAQ (reference sequence). The DNA for the CDR3 is TGTGCCAGCAGCTTACAGGAATTCCCCGGGGAGCTGTTTTTT. The encoded protein is CASSLQEFPGELFF.

This clone was detected once. The CDR3 spells CASSSRQGAGTEAFF. CDR3 nucleotide sequence: TGTGCCAGCAGTTCTCGGCAGGGGGCGGGTACTGAAGCTTTCTTT. The chain uses TRBV6-5 and TRBJ1-1, with TRBD1 matching over 8 bases. After removal of 4 bases from V and 5 bases from J, the junction contained 9 bases not matched to a gene. CDR1 is MNHEY, CDR2 SVGAGI, per germline. The CDR3 is made up of 15 amino acids.

This chain connects TRBV27 to TRBJ2-1; TRBD2 matches at 9 bases. The ends lost 8 bases at V and 6 bases at J; junction bases unmatched: 11. Germline-derived CDR1 and CDR2 are MNHEY and SMNVEV (reference sequence). The CDR3 is 15 amino acids. CDR3 region: CASAGGPYSLNEQFF. The CDR3 DNA reads as TGTGCCAGCGCGGGGGGGCCATATTCGCTCAATGAGCAGTTCTTC.

This clone came up once. The genes are TRBV30 and TRBJ1-2, with 7 bases fitting TRBD1. The CDR3 has 15 amino acids. CDR1 is GTSNPN and CDR2 is SVGIG in the germline V gene (reference sequence). The V gene end was trimmed by 2 bases and the J gene end by 3 bases; junction bases not matched to a gene: 9. Written as DNA, the CDR3 is TGTGCCTGGAGTTATGGCGAGGGGGCGCACTATGGCTACACCTTC. Its translation: CAWSYGEGAHYGYTF.

This clone was observed a single time. The J gene is TRBJ2-6, the V gene TRBV27, with TRBD1 identical over 7 bases. Germline CDR1 and CDR2: MNHEY and SMNVEV (reference sequence). Trimming at V came to 0 bases and at J to 4 bases, leaving 9 bases not matched to a gene. The CDR3 consists of 18 residues. CDR3 nucleotide sequence: TGTGCCAGCAGTTTATCCCAGACAGGGTCGTACGGGGCCAACGTCCTGACTTTC. Translation gives CASSLSQTGSYGANVLTF.

CDR3 sequence (DNA): TGTGCCAGCAGCCAGGGCCAGTCTAGAGGAAACACCATATATTTT. This sequence encodes CASSQGQSRGNTIYF. The V gene is TRBV21-1, the J gene TRBJ1-3; the D segment call TRBD1 is taken from the table without a DNA check. TRBV21-1 is noted as a pseudogene. This CDR3 region has 15 residues.